This entry describes one T cell receptor (beta chain). The CDR3 extends over 16 amino acids. V lost 4 bases, J lost 2 bases, and 18 bases lay in between. The germline CDR1 and CDR2 sequences are SGHNT and YYREEE (reference sequence). This specimen comes from a study of CD8 T cells in Susac syndrome. Reverse transcription of roughly 0.45 to 1 ug RNA was carried out with random hexamers. TCRdb redid the calling of the immunoSEQ multiplex PCR reads with MiXCR, one entry per CDR3 protein. Here the sample spans 330,000 or so distinct CDR3 sequences, 85% being singletons. This receptor was obtained from a human donor with multiple sclerosis. V and J are TRBV5-4 and TRBJ1-1, with a weak D call TRBD1 (5 bases). Sequencing input: CD8+ T cells from PBMCs. The CDR3 nucleotides read TGTGCCAGCAGCCCCGACTGGGGGGTGGGTAACACTGAAGCTTTCTTT. Protein: CASSPDWGVGNTEAFF.